This T cell receptor (beta chain) was captured by sequencing in a study of shared clonotypes between healthy human individuals. Here immunoSEQ multiplex PCR was the method, and the copy in TCRdb shows in-frame clones only, minus some. The table lists over 2 million clones, approximately 90% of them singletons. In germline, CDR1 is MDHEN, CDR2 SYDVKM. V gave up 6 bases and J gave up 0 bases, with 16 bases separating them. The CDR3 covers 16 residues. V is TRBV28 and J is TRBJ2-3, with a tentative D call TRBD1 (7 bases). This TCR was sampled from a man between 18 and 35 years old in good health. Some clones in this sample may be carry-over from other donors' samples. Sequencing input: naive CD4+ T cells from PBMCs. Documented subset: CD45RA+ positively selected. For the CDR3, the DNA is TGTGCCAGCAGCCAGAGGGCGGGACAGAGCACAGATACGCAGTATTTT. Its translation is CASSQRAGQSTDTQYF.